This note documents a single T cell receptor beta chain sequence. This clonotype registers as medium-sized (0.01 to 0.1%) within its sample. The antigen it binds to is not known. No quality values exist for individual bases; no much larger clone is one base distant. The entry originates in a study of vaccination and CD4 T cells after COVID-19 (dated by TCRdb to between 2020 and 2023). At the level of the whole study: SARS-CoV-2 positivity had been established in the convalescent patients by nasal swab PCR, and mild disease was recorded in several of these patients and severe disease in one. The convalescent cohort included six males and four females, with two Hispanic individuals, seven Caucasians, two Asians and one multiracial person. The cultures were stimulated with overlapping spike peptide pools from SARS-CoV-2 and from the common cold coronaviruses HCoV-NL63, HCoV-OC43 and HCoV-229E. Post-COVID blood samples were collected from convalescent patients a median of around 96 days after diagnosis, with a range of about 30 to 170 days. Control cultures received a CEFX viral epitope pool as the positive control, an HIV-1 Nef peptide pool as the negative control, or no peptide. Post-vaccine blood samples were taken a median of roughly 75 days after the second vaccine dose, with a range of 14 to 241 days. Two doses of either the Pfizer-BioNTech BNT162b2 vaccine (n=8) or the Moderna mRNA-1273 vaccine (n=2) were administered to participants. The spike-specific CD4+ TCR repertoire was compared before and after mRNA vaccination in approximately ten COVID-19 convalescent patients and a handful of infection-naive healthy vaccine recipients.

Trimming removed 8 bases from V and 5 bases from J; the gene matches leave 12 bases unexplained. The CDR3, cysteine through phenylalanine, is 15 amino acids long. Just the 45-base CDR3 DNA is kept, in frame starting at base 1. CDR1 and CDR2, looked up from the germline V gene, are MNHNS and SASEGT. Read against the paper, the sample's treatment or condition label means: roughly 10-day PBMC culture with coronavirus spike peptide pools or control peptides (ViraFEST assay). The ViraFEST assay was used in the study, in which antigen-specific T cells were expanded with peptide pools and expanded clonotypes were subsequently identified by TCR sequencing. The convalescent patients' positive SARS-CoV-2 PCR tests were from March to December 2020, which was before the Alpha, Beta and Delta variants emerged in the United States. Each well held around 2.1 million PBMCs cultured with roughly 10 ug/ml peptide pools in IMDM containing around 5% human AB serum and 7.5 to 10 IU/ml IL-2. On days 3 and 7, half of the culture medium was replaced with fresh IL-2-containing medium. After less than 12 days of culture, CD4+ T cells were isolated by negative selection using the EasySep CD4+ T cell isolation kit. Ficoll-Paque Plus gradient centrifugation was used to isolate PBMCs from whole blood, and the isolated PBMCs were then either used fresh or cryopreserved at -140C. Triplicate wells were generally used for each culture condition.

Library construction relied on PCR. DNA from cultured CD4+ T cells underwent TCR sequencing with the Oncomine TCR Beta short-read assay at the Johns Hopkins FTIC core. The QIAamp micro DNA kit was used to extract genomic DNA from the cultured CD4+ T cells. Oncomine TCR Beta libraries made from cultured CD4+ T cells were pooled using unique dual indexes and sequenced on an Illumina iSeq 100. The published analysis was carried out like this. Non-productive sequences were removed, and CDR3s that did not start with C, did not end with F or W, or were shorter than 7 amino acids were discarded. The MANAFEST web application was used to identify antigen-specific clonotypes by comparing peptide-stimulated wells against reference wells and other culture wells. Positive clones required FDR below 0.05, an odds ratio above 5, and productive frequency above 0.1% in at least two of three replicate wells. Cross-reactive clonotypes were defined as significantly expanded in both SARS-CoV-2 spike wells and at least one common cold coronavirus spike condition. CDR3 homology was assessed with Levenshtein distances (stringdist) and unrooted phylogenetic trees (ape) in R version 3.6.1. TCRdb reworked the public reads: Q25 trimming with fastp, MiXCR clone assembly, productive beta chains retained. Rows with one shared CDR3 protein collapse into an entry with the most common genes and DNA. These V and J calls rely on TCRdb rather than the paper's analysis. This sample is represented by under 11,000 distinct CDR3 sequences; 44% of them were singletons. Approximately 35% of the sample is held by the ten biggest clonotypes.

Here is what the overall study found, with its caveats: The number of convalescent patients in the study was relatively small, and the study did not examine early timepoints following natural infection. Of the vaccine-specific clones found in convalescent patients, nearly all (304 of 307) were mono-reactive for SARS-CoV-2 spike instead of being cross-reactive with common cold coronaviruses. Although the median number of SARS-CoV-2-reactive clonotypes went up from roughly 22 after infection to some 38 after vaccination, the increase was not significant. In convalescent patients, a median about 86% of post-vaccine SARS-CoV-2-reactive clones were detected only after vaccination, and vaccine-specific priming was suggested by this finding.

The sample taken for sequencing was CD4+ T cells from blood, cultured in vitro. This chain joins TRBV6-1 to TRBJ1-2; 9 junctional bases match TRBD1. The origin of this receptor is a human donor who had recovered from COVID-19. CDR3 loop: CASQLLTGGEYGYTF. The DNA sequence follows: TGTGCCAGCCAGCTCCTGACAGGGGGAGAGTATGGCTACACCTTC.